This TCR beta chain was sequenced for a study of CD8+ T cells in alopecia areata. Turning to the study itself: The authors grafted skin from approximately 6-12-month-old C3H/HeJ donors with spontaneous alopecia onto approximately 6-11-week-old female C3H/HeJ mice.

After pooling, cutaneous lymph node cells were sorted with CD4, CD8alpha, NKG2D, NKG2ACE and other markers. V lost 7 bases, J lost 3 bases, and 10 bases lay in between. The CDR3 is 12 residues long. Germline V gives CDR1 SGHDT, CDR2 FRDEAV. Extraction of RNA preceded its reverse transcription into cDNA, which served as the sequencing template. TCRdb's copy holds only in-frame clones and misses some; the assay was immunoSEQ multiplex PCR. The sample shows some 6,000 clones, none of them appearing just once. Study conclusions and caveats: Sharing of TCR sequences between patients (possibly for HLA-related reasons) was less clear than in mice. Affected scalp, especially in alopecia totalis/universalis, had a higher clonality than normal scalp did. Sequenced scalp T cells also include alphabeta T cells resident in normal skin.

This clone was found a few times. Its specificity is not known. Each gene name is a mouse one. The DNA ends 4 residues before the CDR3 does, and the rest of the CDR3 is filled in from the germline J gene. The TCR comes from a C3H/HeJ mouse with alopecia areata. This mouse strain has H2-k as its MHC haplotype. The sequenced sample was CD8+ T cells sorted from a lymph node. The V and J genes are TRBV14 and TRBJ1-1; D may be TRBD1 (6 bases). CDR3 bases read: TGTGCCAGCTGTCAGGGGTACACA. Its translation: CASCQGYT. The whole CDR3 reads CASCQGYTEVFF.